This is a list of T cell receptor beta chains from one sample in a study of immune evolution from preneoplasia to lung adenocarcinoma. Only in-frame clones appear in the TCRdb table, and some are missing; sequencing was by immunoSEQ multiplex PCR. The sample has under 8,000 clones; 76% are singletons. The specimen was FFPE minimally invasive lung adenocarcinoma tissue. All receptors derive from a person aged 60 to 80 with lung adenocarcinoma. Both conserved end residues are part of each CDR3. The D gene is left open where the match is weak. Clone size is given for some rows only: seen once, a few or many times, or a class if the clone is expanded.

-	-	TRBV28	TRBJ1-4	TGTGCCAGTGCCCCTTCTCTGGGGGAAAAACTGTTTTTT	CASAPSLGEKLFF
few	-	TRBV25-1	TRBJ1-2	TGTGCCAGCACCGACAGGAGAGACGGCTACACCTTC	CASTDRRDGYTF
-	-	TRBV19	TRBJ2-1	TGTGCCAGTAGTATGCGTACAGCGCCTGGGGGCAATGAGCAGTTCTTC	CASSMRTAPGGNEQFF
-	-	TRBV19	TRBJ2-3	TGTGCCAGTAGTATATTTTTCCGGGATACGCAGTATTTT	CASSIFFRDTQYF
-	-	TRBV21-1	TRBJ2-7	TGTGCCAGCAGCAAAGGAGGCCACGAGCAGTACTTC	CASSKGGHEQYF
-	TRBD2	TRBV5-1	TRBJ2-7	TGCGCCAGCAGCCCGTATAGCGGGGAGCGCGACGAGCAGTACTTC	CASSPYSGERDEQYF